The 13 T cell receptor beta chains presented below share a single source sample, sequenced in a study of blood T cell repertoires in COVID-19. Using immunoSEQ multiplex PCR, the repertoire was profiled, and TCRdb retains in-frame clones only, with some absent. Of tens of thousands of clones in the sample, around 87% were seen once. The sequencing input was peripheral blood. These receptors originate from a human donor with acute or convalescent COVID-19. The donor label of this sample is uncertain.

This clone appeared a single time. V gene TRBV30 combines with J gene TRBJ2-1; D not resolved. The CDR3 is made up of 11 amino acids. Per the germline V gene, CDR1 is GTSNPN and CDR2 is SVGIG (reference sequence). Trimming cost V 2 bases and J 12 bases, with 11 bases left between them. The CDR3 reads CAWSSPMRQFF. CDR3 nucleotides: TGTGCCTGGAGTAGCCCGATGCGGCAGTTCTTC.

This sequence joins TRBV6-1 and TRBJ1-5; the D gene is possibly TRBD1 (5 bases). Looked up from germline, CDR1 is MNHNS and CDR2 is SASEGT. V lost 0 bases and J 11 bases, leaving 20 bases between the germline ends. The CDR3 spans 16 residues. The DNA of the CDR3 is TGTGCCAGCAGTGAAGCCCTCGGCGGGGTTCGGGGGGCCCAGCATTTT. Translated, it gives CASSEALGGVRGAQHF.

In this sample, this clone turned up a few times. V usage is TRBV19 and J usage is TRBJ1-2; D is possibly TRBD1 (5 bases). The ends were cut back, 5 bases at V and 3 bases at J, with 13 bases in the middle. From germline, CDR1 is LNHDA and CDR2 SQIVND (reference sequence). The CDR3 length is 14 residues. In nucleotides, the CDR3 is TGTGCCAGTAGTTGGGCAGGGTTTGACTATGGCTACACCTTC. It translates to CASSWAGFDYGYTF.

V and J are TRBV12-3 or TRBV12-4 and TRBJ1-3; the D gene is possibly TRBD1 (6 bases). The CDR3 is made up of 13 amino acids. V was cut by 4 bases and J by 8 bases, with 12 bases left in between. CDR3 nucleotide sequence: TGTGCCAGCAGTTCACGACAGGTTGACACCATATATTTT. Its protein product is CASSSRQVDTIYF.

The V and J genes are TRBV6-4 and TRBJ2-3, with a possible D match to TRBD1 (5 bases). Germline lookup yields CDR1 MRHNA and CDR2 SNTAGT. This CDR3 region has 13 residues. V lost 3 bases and J 2 bases, leaving 6 bases between the germline ends. The CDR3 here is CASSEQATDTQYF. In DNA form, the CDR3 reads TGTGCCAGCAGTGAACAGGCCACAGATACGCAGTATTTT.

This clone was counted a few times. The J gene is TRBJ1-6, the V gene TRBV2, with TRBD1 identical over 8 bases. The J segment lost 7 bases and the V segment lost 4 bases, leaving 0 bases of the junction unmatched. The CDR3 loop spans 13 amino acids. The germline gives CDR1 SNHLY, CDR2 FYNNEI. CDR3 region: CASSGQGNSPLHF. The CDR3 nucleotides are TGTGCCAGCAGTGGACAGGGGAATTCACCCCTCCACTTT.

J is TRBJ2-7 and V is TRBV7-2; D may be TRBD2 (7 bases). V dropped 7 bases and J dropped 2 bases, with 15 bases sitting between them. The CDR3 has 14 residues. Germline values: CDR1 SGHTA, CDR2 FQGNSA. The CDR3 sequence is CASNQGGDPYEQYF. CDR3 DNA: TGTGCCAGCAACCAAGGGGGGGACCCCTACGAGCAGTACTTC.

This clone was picked up one time. The V call is TRBV6-5, the J call TRBJ1-2, with D perhaps matching TRBD1 (5 bases). V was cut by 0 bases and J by 1 base, with 12 bases left in between. The CDR3 sequence is 16 residues long. Germline CDR1 reads MNHEY; CDR2 reads SVGAGI. The CDR3 sequence: CASSYSYARDNYGYTF. For the CDR3, the DNA is TGTGCCAGCAGTTACTCGTACGCCAGGGATAACTATGGCTACACCTTC.

The J gene is TRBJ2-7, the V gene TRBV5-4; 9 nucleotides match TRBD2. The CDR3 is 16 residues long. Germline V gene sequence: CDR1 SGHNT, CDR2 YYREEE (reference sequence). After removal of 2 bases from V and 7 bases from J, the junction contained 13 bases not matched to a gene. The CDR3 sequence: CASSLWSSGRSREQYF. In nucleotides, the CDR3 is TGTGCCAGCAGCTTATGGTCCAGCGGGAGGTCGAGGGAGCAGTACTTC.

This chain joins TRBV6-1 and TRBJ2-7; a possible D gene is TRBD1 (6 bases). CDR1 MNHNS and CDR2 SASEGT come from the germline V gene. With 2 bases removed from V and 7 bases from J, the gap between germline ends came to 9 bases. CDR3 size: 12 residues. The CDR3 DNA follows: TGTGCCAGCAGTGAACAGGGGCGAGAGCAGTACGTC. It encodes CASSEQGREQYV.

The V call is TRBV15, the J call TRBJ1-3; the D is unclear. CDR1 is LNHNV and CDR2 is YYDKDF in the germline V gene (reference sequence). V was trimmed by 3 bases and J by 4 bases, leaving 7 bases between them. The CDR3 consists of 13 residues. CDR3 protein: CATSSTGGNTIYF. The CDR3, as DNA: TGTGCCACCAGCAGTACCGGGGGAAACACCATATATTTT. Combining the CDR3 with reference TRBV15 and TRBJ1-3 gives the whole variable domain DAMVIQNPRYQVTQFGKPVTLSCSQTLNHNVMYWYQQKSSQAPKLLFHYYDKDFNNEADTPDNFQSRRPNTSFCFLDIRSPGLGDTAMYLCATSSTGGNTIYFGEGSWLTVV.

The genes are TRBV5-4 and TRBJ2-1, with TRBD1 identical over 9 bases. The junction had 11 bases not matched to a gene; V was cut back by 4 bases and J by 0 bases. The CDR3 has 18 amino acids. Germline assignment: CDR1 SGHNT and CDR2 YYREEE (reference sequence). CDR3 DNA: TGTGCCAGCAGCCCGACAGGGGGGTCATCCAGCTCCTACAATGAGCAGTTCTTC. Amino acids: CASSPTGGSSSSYNEQFF.

J is TRBJ1-1 and V is TRBV30; a weak D match, TRBD1 (5 bases). The CDR3 extends over 15 amino acids. V gave up 4 bases and J gave up 4 bases, with 19 bases separating them. Per germline, CDR1 GTSNPN and CDR2 SVGIG (reference sequence). For the CDR3, the DNA is TGTGCCTGGATTGAGAAGACAGTATCTTCCACTGAAGCTTTCTTT. Amino acids: CAWIEKTVSSTEAFF.